These 22 T cell receptor beta chains were all obtained from the same sample, sequenced in a study of blood T cell repertoires in COVID-19. Libraries were prepared by immunoSEQ multiplex PCR; TCRdb keeps only in-frame clonotypes and omits some of them. The sample includes approximately 250,000 clones, 85% seen only once; the top ten take around 6.5%. Sequencing used peripheral blood. These receptors were collected from a woman in her sixties or seventies with active or convalescent COVID-19.

The J gene is TRBJ1-5, the V gene TRBV5-8; no reliable D call. The V gene's germline CDR1 is SGHTS and CDR2 YDEGEE. V was shortened by 3 bases and J by 10 bases, with 11 bases between the two germline ends. CDR3 length equals 12 residues. In nucleotides, the CDR3 is TGTGCCAGCAGCTGGCCCAATCGACCCCAGCATTTT. It is translated as CASSWPNRPQHF.

This clone was recorded only once. This sequence joins TRBV19 and TRBJ2-1; 11 bases are shared with TRBD2. Per the germline V gene, CDR1 is LNHDA and CDR2 is SQIVND (reference sequence). This CDR3 has 16 amino acids. J was trimmed by 4 bases and V by 5 bases; bases with no gene match: 7. CDR3 in amino acids: CASSGNSGRAYNEQFF. The CDR3 region has the DNA TGTGCCAGTAGTGGAAATAGCGGGAGGGCTTACAATGAGCAGTTCTTC.

The chain has TRBV3-1 (or the pseudogene TRBV3-2) and TRBJ1-2; perhaps TRBD1 as D (5 bases). Germline lookup yields CDR1 LGHDT and CDR2 YNNKEL (reference sequence). The CDR3 is made up of 14 amino acids. Trimming shortened V by 2 bases and J by 5 bases, and 12 bases separated the two germline ends. Written as DNA, the CDR3 is TGTGCCAGCAGCCAATTGACAGATAGTTATGGCTACACCTTC. Translation gives CASSQLTDSYGYTF.

CDR3 coding DNA: TGTGCCTGGAGTAGAGACTATTACAATGAGCAGTTCTTC. Amino acids: CAWSRDYYNEQFF. The V and J genes are TRBV30 and TRBJ2-1; D perhaps matches TRBD2 (5 bases). The CDR3 has 13 amino acids. V was trimmed by 2 bases and J by 4 bases, leaving 9 bases between them. CDR1 is GTSNPN and CDR2 is SVGIG in the germline V gene (reference sequence).

The V and J genes are TRBV7-9 and TRBJ1-4, with no clear D. V shed 5 bases and J shed 0 bases, with 7 bases lying between them. The CDR3 runs 14 residues. Looked up from germline, CDR1 is SEHNR and CDR2 is FQNEAQ (reference sequence). CDR3 sequence: CASSPSATNEKLFF. CDR3 in DNA: TGTGCCAGCAGCCCCTCGGCAACTAATGAAAAACTGTTTTTT. Combining the CDR3 with reference TRBV7-9 and TRBJ1-4 gives the whole variable domain DTGVSQNPRHKITKRGQNVTFRCDPISEHNRLYWYRQTLGQGPEFLTYFQNEAQLEKSRLLSDRFSAERPKGSFSTLEIQRTEQGDSAMYLCASSPSATNEKLFFGSGTQLSVL.

This chain joins TRBV6-6 and TRBJ1-1; tentative D call: TRBD1 (6 bases). The germline V gene has CDR1 MNHNY and CDR2 SVGAGI (reference sequence). V lost 6 bases to trimming and J lost 3 bases, with 11 bases between them. There are 13 residues in the CDR3. The CDR3 loop is CASRQGRDTEAFF. In nucleotides, the CDR3 is TGTGCCAGCAGGCAGGGGAGGGACACTGAAGCTTTCTTT.

The chain employs TRBV7-2 and TRBJ2-3; 16 nucleotides match TRBD2. V shed 4 bases, J shed 4 bases, and the junction held 2 bases outside the gene matches. Germline V gene lookup returns CDR1 SGHTA and CDR2 FQGNSA. The CDR3 runs to 16 residues. The CDR3 nucleotides are TGTGCCAGCAGCTCGGGACTAGCGGGGGGGGCAGATACGCAGTATTTT. Translating it yields CASSSGLAGGADTQYF.

The gene calls are TRBV5-1 and TRBJ2-5; 8 nucleotides line up with TRBD1. The CDR3 loop spans 16 amino acids. The trim removed 4 bases at V and 2 bases at J, leaving 10 bases unmatched. In germline, CDR1 is SGHRS, CDR2 YFSETQ. Written as DNA, the CDR3 is TGCGCCAGCAGCCCCGGGACAGGAGTTCTACAAGAGACCCAGTACTTC. Translated: CASSPGTGVLQETQYF.

This chain joins TRBV5-1 and TRBJ2-1; 10 bases are shared with TRBD2. Germline loops: CDR1 SGHRS, CDR2 YFSETQ. With 1 base clipped from V and 4 bases from J, the junction kept 2 bases outside the gene matches. There are 15 residues in the CDR3. CDR3 nucleotide sequence: TGCGCCAGCAGCTTGACTAGCGGGGCGTACAATGAGCAGTTCTTC. Its protein is CASSLTSGAYNEQFF.

The chain has TRBV19 and TRBJ1-2; 10 positions agree with TRBD1. Losses at the gene ends were 3 bases for V and 3 bases for J; bases not matched to a gene: 13. In germline, CDR1 is LNHDA, CDR2 SQIVND (reference sequence). The CDR3 runs to 18 residues. CDR3 sequence (DNA): TGTGCCAGTAGTATTGCCTCCGGGACAGGGGAGTTCTACTATGGCTACACCTTC. Protein sequence: CASSIASGTGEFYYGYTF. Based on the CDR3 plus reference TRBV19 and TRBJ1-2, the full variable domain is DGGITQSPKYLFRKEGQNVTLSCEQNLNHDAMYWYRQDPGQGLRLIYYSQIVNDFQKGDIAEGYSVSREKKESFPLTVTSAQKNPTAFYLCASSIASGTGEFYYGYTFGSGTRLTVV.

This chain links TRBV4-1 with TRBJ2-6; the D is unclear. The CDR3 is made up of 15 amino acids. In germline, CDR1 is MGHRA, CDR2 YSYEKL. V was shortened by 1 base and J by 4 bases, with 8 bases between the two germline ends. The DNA for the CDR3 is TGCGCCAGCAGCCAAGCCCCCCAGGGGGCCAACGTCCTGACTTTC. Encoded protein: CASSQAPQGANVLTF.

This chain uses TRBV5-1 with TRBJ2-7, with 12 bases that match TRBD2. Germline V CDR1 and CDR2: SGHRS, YFSETQ. Trimming took 4 bases from V and 2 from J; bases not matched to a gene: 25. The CDR3 runs to 22 residues. Here the CDR3 reads CASSHPVASGRASEKGTYEQYF. The CDR3 DNA sequence: TGCGCCAGCAGCCACCCCGTGGCTAGCGGGAGGGCCTCGGAAAAAGGGACCTACGAGCAGTACTTC.

The chain has TRBV7-2 and TRBJ2-3, with D perhaps matching TRBD2 (6 bases). CDR1 and CDR2 (germline): SGHTA, FQGNSA. This CDR3 has 16 amino acids. V lost 4 bases and J lost 2, with 16 bases in between. CDR3 in amino acids: CASSSMGTLPTDTQYF. For the CDR3, the DNA is TGTGCCAGCAGCTCTATGGGGACTTTACCCACAGATACGCAGTATTTT.

The chain is built from TRBV7-9 and TRBJ2-5; TRBD2 aligns across 10 bases. Germline assignment: CDR1 SEHNR and CDR2 FQNEAQ (reference sequence). The trim removed 1 base at V and 5 bases at J, leaving 7 bases unmatched. The CDR3 covers 16 residues. CDR3 in DNA: TGTGCCAGCAGCTTAGGTAGCGGGGGGCCGTGGGAGACCCAGTACTTC. It codes for CASSLGSGGPWETQYF. The entire variable domain, with the rest obtained from reference TRBV7-9 and TRBJ2-5, is as follows: DTGVSQNPRHKITKRGQNVTFRCDPISEHNRLYWYRQTLGQGPEFLTYFQNEAQLEKSRLLSDRFSAERPKGSFSTLEIQRTEQGDSAMYLCASSLGSGGPWETQYFGPGTRLLVL.

V and J are TRBV6-5 and TRBJ1-5; TRBD1 matches 7 bases. Germline values: CDR1 MNHEY, CDR2 SVGAGI. The junction had 3 bases not matched to a gene; V was cut back by 4 bases and J by 6 bases. The CDR3 is made up of 13 amino acids. The CDR3 nucleotides read TGTGCCAGCAGTTCGACAGGGACTCAGCCCCAGCATTTT. This encodes CASSSTGTQPQHF.

The gene calls are TRBV7-3 and TRBJ2-1; D is unresolved. This CDR3 region has 14 residues. Trimming shortened V by 5 bases and J by 4 bases, and 12 bases separated the two germline ends. Germline assignment: CDR1 SGHTA and CDR2 FQGTGA. This CDR3 is CASSPRGTYNEQFF. In nucleotides, the CDR3 is TGTGCCAGCAGCCCCCGCGGCACGTACAATGAGCAGTTCTTC.

This chain joins TRBV6-6 and TRBJ1-4; D unclear. Trimming stripped 2 bases from V and 3 bases from J, with 7 bases between. CDR1 and CDR2 (germline): MNHNY, SVGAGI (reference sequence). The CDR3 consists of 14 residues. The CDR3 is CASSYPGSNEKLFF. CDR3 nucleotides: TGTGCCAGCAGTTACCCGGGGTCTAATGAAAAACTGTTTTTT.

The V and J genes are TRBV6-5 and TRBJ2-7; D unclear. Trimming left V 8 bases short and J 2 bases short, with 10 bases between. The V gene's germline CDR1 is MNHEY and CDR2 SVGAGI. The CDR3 is made up of 12 amino acids. The CDR3 is CASGSTTYEQYV. Here the CDR3 DNA reads TGTGCCAGCGGTTCGACAACCTACGAGCAGTACGTC.

This chain uses TRBV7-6 with TRBJ2-4; 8 bases map to TRBD1. The CDR3 consists of 15 residues. Germline V gene sequence: CDR1 SGHVS, CDR2 FNYEAQ. With V trimmed by 1 base and J by 9 bases, 8 bases remained unmatched. CDR3 residues: CASSLGGQGEGIQYF. In DNA, the CDR3 is TGTGCCAGCAGCTTAGGAGGACAGGGAGAAGGCATTCAGTACTTC.

This clone was picked up a small number of times. The chain recombines TRBV7-9 with TRBJ2-2; 11 nucleotides agree with TRBD2. The CDR3 runs to 16 residues. Germline trimming cut 5 bases from V and 6 bases from J; bases unmatched to any gene: 8. Germline V gene lookup returns CDR1 SEHNR and CDR2 FQNEAQ (reference sequence). The CDR3 protein is CASSTTSGTPSGELFF. CDR3 nucleotides: TGTGCCAGCAGCACGACTAGCGGGACACCCTCCGGGGAGCTGTTTTTT.

The rearrangement uses TRBV5-4 and TRBJ1-2; D may be TRBD1 (6 bases). CDR3 length: 14 amino acids. The V gene's germline CDR1 is SGHNT and CDR2 YYREEE (reference sequence). V was clipped by 7 bases and J by 8 bases, with 21 bases between them. The CDR3 DNA reads TGTGCCAGCTACCGAACAGGGAGGGGAGAAGGCTACACCTTC. Protein: CASYRTGRGEGYTF. Combining the CDR3 with reference TRBV5-4 and TRBJ1-2 gives the whole variable domain ETGVTQSPTHLIKTRGQQVTLRCSSQSGHNTVSWYQQALGQGPQFIFQYYREEENGRGNFPPRFSGLQFPNYSSELNVNALELDDSALYLCASYRTGRGEGYTFGSGTRLTVV.

The J gene is TRBJ2-5, the V gene TRBV11-3; D gene unclear. Germline CDR1 reads SGHNT; CDR2 reads YENEEA. V dropped 5 bases and J dropped 5 bases, with 9 bases sitting between them. This CDR3 region has 12 residues. The CDR3 DNA sequence: TGTGCCAGCAGCCCCCCCGGGGAGACCCAGTACTTC. Residues: CASSPPGETQYF.